These 23 T cell receptor beta chains were sequenced from one sample in a study of sequential checkpoint blockade in melanoma. The treatment is: randomized to nivolumab then ipilimumab (arm A) or the reverse (arm B). Some clones are missing from TCRdb's copy, which holds only in-frame ones; the method was immunoSEQ multiplex PCR. The table shows around 5,500 clones, with roughly 36% occurring only once. The source material was tumor tissue (inferred from file names), sampled from a patient given nivolumab and ipilimumab in sequence. These receptor sequences come from a human donor with melanoma.

This clone was recorded a few times. This chain joins TRBV6-9 and TRBJ1-6; TRBD1 is a possible D gene (5 bases). Looked up from germline, CDR1 is MNHGY and CDR2 is SVAAGI. The CDR3 covers 15 residues. The V end was cut by 7 bases, the J end by 10 bases, with 20 bases between. CDR3 sequence (DNA): TGTGCCAGCAAGTTAGGGCGGCTTCAGGGATCACCCCTCCACTTT. Protein: CASKLGRLQGSPLHF.

V gene TRBV15 combines with J gene TRBJ1-4; D is unclear. Germline CDR1 LNHNV, CDR2 YYDKDF (reference sequence). This CDR3 has 15 residues. Trimming removed 2 bases at V and 8 bases at J, with 15 bases between. In DNA form, the CDR3 reads TGTGCCACCAGCAGAATGCCTCCTTTCAGCGAAAAACTGTTTTTT. Amino acid sequence: CATSRMPPFSEKLFF.

The V and J genes are TRBV30 and TRBJ1-5; tentative D call: TRBD1 (6 bases). This CDR3 has 14 residues. Germline V lookup: CDR1 GTSNPN, CDR2 SVGIG (reference sequence). V lost 1 base, J lost 6 bases, and 13 bases lay in between. The CDR3 DNA reads TGTGCCTGGAGTGCCGGGGGGCGGTTTCAGCCCCAGCATTTT. Protein sequence: CAWSAGGRFQPQHF.

This clone came up once. The chain joins TRBV18 to TRBJ2-1, with D uncertain. The CDR3 totals 15 residues. Germline V lookup: CDR1 KGHSH, CDR2 LQKENI. The V end was cut by 2 bases, the J end by 6 bases, with 14 bases between. The CDR3 spells CASSPSLQGANEQFF. CDR3 DNA sequence: TGTGCCAGCTCACCATCCCTGCAAGGTGCCAATGAGCAGTTCTTC. Together with reference TRBV18 and TRBJ2-1, the CDR3 gives the full variable domain: NAGVMQNPRHLVRRRGQEARLRCSPMKGHSHVYWYRQLPEEGLKFMVYLQKENIIDESGMPKERFSAEFPKEGPSILRIQQVVRGDSAAYFCASSPSLQGANEQFFGPGTRLTVL.

The chain links TRBV19 to TRBJ2-7; 9 positions agree with TRBD2. V trimming: 5 bases; J trimming: 5 bases; junction bases outside the gene matches: 10. The CDR3 contains 15 residues. The germline gives CDR1 LNHDA, CDR2 SQIVND (reference sequence). CDR3 in DNA: TGTGCCAGTAGTGTAACCGGGACTAGCTTCCACGAGCAGTACTTC. This codes for CASSVTGTSFHEQYF. The full variable domain, in which reference TRBV19 and TRBJ2-7 provide the parts outside the CDR3, is DGGITQSPKYLFRKEGQNVTLSCEQNLNHDAMYWYRQDPGQGLRLIYYSQIVNDFQKGDIAEGYSVSREKKESFPLTVTSAQKNPTAFYLCASSVTGTSFHEQYFGPGTRLTVT.

This sequence joins TRBV30 and TRBJ1-2; 7 nucleotides line up with TRBD1. The CDR3 has 12 amino acids. The J segment lost 2 bases and the V segment lost 4 bases, leaving 1 base of the junction unmatched. Germline V lookup: CDR1 GTSNPN, CDR2 SVGIG (reference sequence). CDR3 region: CAWTQGNYGYTF. The CDR3 DNA reads TGTGCCTGGACACAGGGGAACTATGGCTACACCTTC.

The J gene is TRBJ2-3, the V gene TRBV10-1; 11 positions match TRBD2. There are 16 residues in the CDR3. Trimming took 10 bases from V and 0 from J; bases not matched to a gene: 9. CDR1 is WNHNN, CDR2 SYGVQD, per germline (reference sequence). CDR3 sequence (DNA): TGCGCCATCGGGACTAGCGGAATCGCTAGCACAGATACGCAGTATTTT. Translation: CAIGTSGIASTDTQYF.

The V and J genes are TRBV6-8 and TRBJ2-5; 8 positions match TRBD2. The CDR3 is 14 residues long. The V gene end was trimmed by 6 bases and the J gene end by 4 bases; junction bases not matched to a gene: 7. Germline lookup yields CDR1 MNHGY and CDR2 SAAAGT. The CDR3 loop reads CASSYGGAGETQYF. The CDR3, as DNA: TGTGCCAGCAGCTACGGGGGGGCAGGAGAGACCCAGTACTTC.

The J gene is TRBJ2-7, the V gene TRBV9; a weak D match, TRBD2 (6 bases). Trimming removed 0 bases at V and 4 bases at J, with 8 bases between. The CDR3 length is 13 residues. Germline CDR1 and CDR2: SGDLS and YYNGEE. CDR3 loop: CASSVDGSYEQYF. The DNA for the CDR3 is TGTGCCAGCAGCGTAGACGGGAGTTACGAGCAGTACTTC.

J is TRBJ1-1 and V is TRBV11-3; 10 nucleotides agree with TRBD1. The germline V gene has CDR1 SGHNT and CDR2 YENEEA. The CDR3 sequence is 16 residues long. Unmatched junction bases numbered 5, after V lost 1 base and J lost 3 bases. The CDR3 is CASSLGDRGFYTEAFF. The CDR3 coding sequence is TGTGCCAGCAGCTTAGGGGACAGGGGTTTCTACACTGAAGCTTTCTTT. Supplemented by reference TRBV11-3 and TRBJ1-1, the full variable domain reads EAGVVQSPRYKIIEKKQPVAFWCNPISGHNTLYWYLQNLGQGPELLIRYENEEAVDDSQLPKDRFSAERLKGVDSTLKIQPAELGDSAVYLCASSLGDRGFYTEAFFGQGTRLTVV.

The V and J genes are TRBV15 and TRBJ2-4; 7 positions agree with TRBD1. V shed 0 bases and J 9 bases; nucleotides not matched to a gene: 8. CDR1 and CDR2 (germline): LNHNV, YYDKDF (reference sequence). This CDR3 spans 15 amino acids. CDR3 sequence reads: CATSRDRTGPGIQYF. The CDR3 DNA reads TGTGCCACCAGCAGAGATCGGACAGGCCCAGGCATTCAGTACTTC. The variable domain in full, completed from reference TRBV15 and TRBJ2-4, reads DAMVIQNPRYQVTQFGKPVTLSCSQTLNHNVMYWYQQKSSQAPKLLFHYYDKDFNNEADTPDNFQSRRPNTSFCFLDIRSPGLGDTAMYLCATSRDRTGPGIQYFGAGTRLSVL.

This clone has only a few counts. The chain combines TRBV14 with TRBJ2-2, with D perhaps assigned TRBD1 or TRBD2 (6 bases each). Germline CDR1 reads SGHDN; CDR2 reads FVKESK. Trimming left V 4 bases short and J 3 bases short, with 18 bases between. The CDR3 runs to 17 residues. The CDR3 sequence is CASSPPSVGGHTGELFF. The CDR3 bases are TGTGCCAGCAGCCCCCCTAGTGTGGGGGGCCACACCGGGGAGCTGTTTTTT.

This clone was detected a few times. The J gene is TRBJ2-1, the V gene TRBV11-3; D possibly uses TRBD1 or TRBD2 (8 bases each). The V gene's germline CDR1 is SGHNT and CDR2 YENEEA. The CDR3 consists of 20 residues. Deletions cut 3 bases from V and 8 bases from J, with 32 bases between. The CDR3 DNA sequence: TGTGCCAGCAGCTTGGCCGCGGGGGGAAGGACAGGGAGAACAATGGATGAGCAGTTCTTC. It specifies CASSLAAGGRTGRTMDEQFF. Full variable domain (rest looked up from reference TRBV11-3 and TRBJ2-1): EAGVVQSPRYKIIEKKQPVAFWCNPISGHNTLYWYLQNLGQGPELLIRYENEEAVDDSQLPKDRFSAERLKGVDSTLKIQPAELGDSAVYLCASSLAAGGRTGRTMDEQFFGPGTRLTVL.

This chain connects TRBV30 to TRBJ2-7, with D perhaps matching TRBD1 or TRBD2 (5 bases each). The CDR3 contains 13 residues. Per germline, CDR1 GTSNPN and CDR2 SVGIG (reference sequence). Trimming left V 4 bases short and J 7 bases short, with 17 bases between. CDR3 loop: CAWTGTGRGEQYF. The CDR3 DNA reads as TGTGCCTGGACCGGGACGGGTCGGGGAGAGCAGTACTTC.

This clone was seen many times. The J gene is TRBJ2-1, the V gene TRBV9; 7 bases line up with TRBD1. V dropped 3 bases and J dropped 1; count of bases not matched to a gene: 4. This CDR3 has 15 amino acids. CDR1 is SGDLS and CDR2 is YYNGEE in the germline V gene. As DNA, the CDR3 is TGTGCCAGCAGCGCGATGACAGGGTCCTACAATGAGCAGTTCTTC. Translated: CASSAMTGSYNEQFF.

Sample share makes this clone medium-sized. The chain carries TRBV4-1 and TRBJ1-2; D remains unclear. The CDR3 runs to 15 residues. V gave up 6 bases and J gave up 2 bases, with 16 bases separating them. Germline assignment: CDR1 MGHRA and CDR2 YSYEKL. CDR3 amino acids: CASSSIGDTNYGYTF. The CDR3 nucleotides are TGCGCCAGCAGTTCGATTGGGGATACAAACTATGGCTACACCTTC.

The rearrangement joins TRBV19 to TRBJ1-5; D gene unclear. CDR3 size: 13 residues. Germline V gene lookup returns CDR1 LNHDA and CDR2 SQIVND (reference sequence). V lost 1 base and J lost 6, with 7 bases in between. CDR3 region: CASSIGLGQPQHF. For the CDR3, the DNA is TGTGCCAGTAGTATAGGATTAGGTCAGCCCCAGCATTTT.

The chain has TRBV11-3 and TRBJ2-1; 9 bases line up with TRBD1. CDR3 length: 17 residues. V trimming: 3 bases; J trimming: 9 bases; junction bases outside the gene matches: 15. Germline assignment: CDR1 SGHNT and CDR2 YENEEA. The CDR3 loop reads CASSFTGGAGYRGEQFF. CDR3 DNA sequence: TGTGCCAGCAGCTTCACAGGGGGCGCGGGTTATAGGGGTGAGCAGTTCTTC.

The genes are TRBV6-1 and TRBJ2-3; D may be TRBD1 (5 bases). Germline lookup yields CDR1 MNHNS and CDR2 SASEGT. This CDR3 contains 12 residues. V lost 1 base and J lost 9, with 8 bases in between. In DNA form, the CDR3 reads TGTGCCAGCAGTGAAGTTAGGGGAACGCAGTATTTT. This encodes CASSEVRGTQYF.

The rearrangement joins TRBV30 to TRBJ1-2; D uncertain. Trimming shortened V by 0 bases and J by 1 base, and 30 bases separated the two germline ends. There are 21 residues in the CDR3. The germline V gene encodes CDR1 GTSNPN and CDR2 SVGIG (reference sequence). CDR3 nucleotide sequence: TGTGCCTGGAGTGTATTTAGGCTCGGGAGCGGGCCCATCCAGTTTAACTATGGCTACACCTTC. Translation gives CAWSVFRLGSGPIQFNYGYTF.

V and J are TRBV18 and TRBJ2-7; D remains unclear. This CDR3 spans 13 amino acids. Germline values: CDR1 KGHSH, CDR2 LQKENI. V lost 2 bases to trimming and J lost 9 bases, with 14 bases between them. The CDR3 sequence is CASSPGSQDAQYF. The CDR3 DNA is TGTGCCAGCTCACCAGGGTCCCAGGATGCGCAGTACTTC.

The J gene is TRBJ2-2, the V gene TRBV6-8; TRBD2 might be the D (7 bases). This CDR3 has 15 amino acids. Germline CDR1 reads MNHGY; CDR2 reads SAAAGT. V lost 10 bases and J lost 7, with 22 bases in between. The CDR3 DNA follows: TGTGCCATCAGCCACACAGGGCGGGGGCTCGGGGAGCTGTTTTTT. Amino acid sequence: CAISHTGRGLGELFF.

This clone was observed at least ten times. The chain is built from TRBV11-3 and TRBJ2-5, with 9 bases that match TRBD1. Germline CDR1 SGHNT, CDR2 YENEEA. The CDR3 runs 14 residues. With 4 bases clipped from V and 3 bases from J, the junction kept 3 bases outside the gene matches. CDR3 nucleotides: TGTGCCAGCAGCTCGGGACAGGGTGAAGAGACCCAGTACTTC. It codes for CASSSGQGEETQYF.